The 16 T cell receptor beta chains in this list originate from one sample, sequenced in a study of shared clonotypes between healthy human individuals. The assay was immunoSEQ multiplex PCR, and TCRdb's table has in-frame clones only and misses some. The sample lists about 490,000 clones, 79% occurring once. Sample: PBMCs. The receptors were gathered from a middle-aged woman in good health. Some clones in this sample may be carry-over from other donors' samples.

This clone was seen once. The chain is built from TRBV19 and TRBJ2-1; D is tentatively TRBD1 or TRBD2 (5 bases each). Trimming removed 7 bases from V and 8 bases from J, with 18 bases in between. This CDR3 contains 14 residues. From germline, CDR1 is LNHDA and CDR2 SQIVND (reference sequence). CDR3 DNA sequence: TGTGCCAGTACGTTGGGCAGGGAGAGCCATGAGCAGTTCTTC. It specifies CASTLGRESHEQFF.

A remark on this clone: This sample also contains other DNA sequences that code for the same CDR3. This chain uses TRBV2 with TRBJ2-5, with 10 bases fitting TRBD1. The CDR3 runs to 12 residues. CDR1 is SNHLY, CDR2 FYNNEI, per germline. Trimming at V came to 6 bases and at J to 5 bases, leaving 0 bases not matched to a gene. The CDR3 DNA reads as TGTGCCAGCAGGGACAGGGGGGAGACCCAGTACTTC. This codes for CASRDRGETQYF.

In this sample, this clone turned up a few times. The rearrangement joins TRBV5-4 to TRBJ2-5, with TRBD2 as a possible D gene (6 bases). CDR3 length: 14 residues. Trimming took 5 bases from V and 5 from J, leaving 16 bases between them. Germline CDR1 and CDR2: SGHNT and YYREEE (reference sequence). CDR3 in amino acids: CASRPDKAGETQYF. The CDR3 bases are TGTGCCAGCAGGCCAGATAAGGCGGGGGAGACCCAGTACTTC. Complete variable domain (other parts from reference TRBV5-4 and TRBJ2-5): ETGVTQSPTHLIKTRGQQVTLRCSSQSGHNTVSWYQQALGQGPQFIFQYYREEENGRGNFPPRFSGLQFPNYSSELNVNALELDDSALYLCASRPDKAGETQYFGPGTRLLVL.

The chain joins TRBV11-3 to TRBJ2-6; D possibly corresponds to TRBD1 (5 bases). The CDR3 totals 14 residues. The V gene's germline CDR1 is SGHNT and CDR2 YENEEA. The V and J ends lost 5 bases and 1 base respectively, with 6 bases between them. CDR3 bases: TGTGCCAGCAGCCCAGGGTCTGGGGCCAACGTCCTGACTTTC. It is translated as CASSPGSGANVLTF.

The chain employs TRBV7-9 and TRBJ1-2, with D possibly matching TRBD1 (5 bases). V was trimmed by 1 base and J by 6 bases, leaving 15 bases between them. The CDR3 has 15 amino acids. CDR1 and CDR2 from the germline V gene are SEHNR and FQNEAQ (reference sequence). The CDR3 sequence is CASSLGDSPRDGYTF. The CDR3 nucleotides are TGTGCCAGCAGCTTAGGGGACTCCCCGAGGGATGGCTACACCTTC.

The chain joins TRBV28 to TRBJ1-4; D is uncertain. Trimming took 3 bases from V and 7 from J, leaving 6 bases between them. The V gene's germline CDR1 is MDHEN and CDR2 SYDVKM. This CDR3 spans 12 amino acids. The CDR3 spells CASSFSGEKLFF. CDR3 coding DNA: TGTGCCAGCAGTTTCTCCGGTGAAAAACTGTTTTTT. Filled out from reference TRBV28 and TRBJ1-4, the complete variable domain reads DVKVTQSSRYLVKRTGEKVFLECVQDMDHENMFWYRQDPGLGLRLIYFSYDVKMKEKGDIPEGYSVSREKKERFSLILESASTNQTSMYLCASSFSGEKLFFGSGTQLSVL.

The rearrangement links TRBV19 to TRBJ2-3; 9 bases match TRBD2. Losses at the gene ends were 5 bases for V and 0 bases for J; bases not matched to a gene: 6. The CDR3 has 16 residues. The germline V gene has CDR1 LNHDA and CDR2 SQIVND (reference sequence). In nucleotides, the CDR3 is TGTGCCAGTAGTGTCTCTAGCGGGATTAGCACAGATACGCAGTATTTT. Translation: CASSVSSGISTDTQYF.

This clone was found once. This chain's CDR3 is CASSLYGETNEQFF. CDR3 nucleotide sequence: TGCGCCAGCAGCTTGTACGGGGAGACCAATGAGCAGTTCTTC. The chain has TRBV5-1 and TRBJ2-1; TRBD2 is a possible D gene (5 bases). The germline V gene has CDR1 SGHRS and CDR2 YFSETQ. V dropped 1 base and J dropped 6 bases, with 11 bases sitting between them. This CDR3 comprises 14 residues.

This clone was picked up one time. CDR3 loop: CASSSFYRGLHYGYTF. DNA of the CDR3: TGTGCCAGCAGTTCGTTCTACAGGGGGCTTCACTATGGCTACACCTTC. V is TRBV27 and J is TRBJ1-2, with 9 bases matching TRBD1. CDR1 and CDR2 from the germline V gene are MNHEY and SMNVEV (reference sequence). After removal of 4 bases from V and 3 bases from J, the junction contained 9 bases not matched to a gene. The CDR3 loop spans 16 amino acids.

This clone was recorded a few times. V and J are TRBV15 and TRBJ2-7; D unresolved. V was clipped by 4 bases and J by 3 bases, with 16 bases between them. The length of the CDR3 is 15 residues. Looked up from germline, CDR1 is LNHNV and CDR2 is YYDKDF (reference sequence). The CDR3 DNA is TGTGCCACCAGCACGGAGCCGTACCTCCTCTACGAGCAGTACTTC. Its protein is CATSTEPYLLYEQYF.

A remark on this clone: With only one base between it and a far larger clone, this is likely a read error. The same CDR3 is also encoded by other DNA sequences in this sample. The V and J genes are TRBV29-1 and TRBJ1-3, with D perhaps TRBD1 (5 bases). In germline, CDR1 is SQVTM, CDR2 ANQGSEA. The CDR3 loop spans 14 amino acids. The CDR3 sequence: CSVNVGGTGNTIYF. In DNA form, the CDR3 reads TGCAGTGTTAATGTTGGGGGGACGGGAAACACCATATATTTT.

The CDR3 here is CASSLGLAGPSSYEQYF. CDR3 coding DNA: TGTGCCAGCAGCTTGGGGCTAGCGGGACCCAGCTCCTACGAGCAGTACTTC. V is TRBV5-4 and J is TRBJ2-7; TRBD2 agrees at 9 bases. From germline, CDR1 is SGHNT and CDR2 YYREEE (reference sequence). CDR3 length equals 17 residues. Germline trimming cut 0 bases from V and 0 bases from J; bases unmatched to any gene: 7.

V and J are TRBV7-3 and TRBJ2-1; D not certain. Trimming took 1 base from V and 3 from J, leaving 10 bases between them. This CDR3 is 15 amino acids long. Germline lookup yields CDR1 SGHTA and CDR2 FQGTGA. CDR3 DNA sequence: TGTGCCAGCAGCTTAAAGGGATCTTACTACAATGAGCAGTTCTTC. It specifies CASSLKGSYYNEQFF.

The CDR3 bases are TGTGCCGTCGGGCTCCCAGCCCTTCATGGCTACACCTTC. This translates into CAVGLPALHGYTF. This sequence joins TRBV28 and TRBJ1-2; no clear D gene. The germline gives CDR1 MDHEN, CDR2 SYDVKM. V gave up 11 bases and J gave up 6 bases, with 19 bases separating them. The CDR3 contains 13 residues.

This sequence joins TRBV6-1 and TRBJ2-4, with D perhaps matching TRBD1 (5 bases). This CDR3 is built from 15 residues. Germline values: CDR1 MNHNS, CDR2 SASEGT. The germline V and J ends were trimmed by 7 bases and 8 bases, with 21 bases remaining between them. CDR3 in amino acids: CASTLGDRTADIQYF. CDR3 DNA: TGTGCCAGCACCTTAGGGGATAGAACCGCCGACATTCAGTACTTC.

This clone was seen only a few times. The rearrangement joins TRBV6-4 to TRBJ2-6, with D possibly being TRBD1 (5 bases). This CDR3 contains 17 residues. V was shortened by 4 bases and J by 0 bases, with 13 bases between the two germline ends. Germline-derived CDR1 and CDR2 are MRHNA and SNTAGT. The CDR3 protein is CASSGETGPSGANVLTF. For the CDR3, the DNA is TGTGCCAGCAGTGGCGAAACAGGCCCCTCTGGGGCCAACGTCCTGACTTTC.